This T cell receptor (beta chain) was sequenced during a study of blood T cell repertoires in COVID-19. Study context: COVID-19 samples, acute and convalescent, were from the United States, Italy and Spain. T cells, B-cell-depleted T cells, or PBMCs provided the cDNA or gDNA that served as material.

Under the authors' procedure: It was from reference gene primer amplification that nucleated cell counts were estimated. This table comes from immunoSEQ multiplex PCR, and its TCRdb copy is limited to in-frame clones, with some not included. V and J calls and clone size follow that table, whereas D and trimming were derived from the DNA. The repertoire holds under 250,000 clones, with roughly four fifths as singletons. Germline values: CDR1 SQVTM, CDR2 ANQGSEA. This CDR3 has 16 residues. The V end was cut by 6 bases, the J end by 2 bases, with 19 bases between. This chain joins TRBV29-1 and TRBJ1-4, with unresolved D. Sequencing was done on a sample of peripheral blood. The TCR originated in a man aged 50 or older with active or convalescent COVID-19. The CDR3 region has the DNA TGCAGCGTGCTGGACGGATTATCGGGGACTAATGAAAAACTGTTTTTT. Translated: CSVLDGLSGTNEKLFF.